This entry is about one T cell receptor (beta chain). Its matching antigen is unknown. The sample holds other DNA sequences that translate to the same CDR3. CD4+ cell separation produced CD45RA+ naive and CD45RA-negative memory subsets. The data stem from a study of shared clonotypes between healthy human individuals. Across the study: Three CD4 naive, three CD4 memory, two CD8 naive and one CD8 memory plate were used per donor.

Study results and caveats: Among the subsets, naive ones generally showed larger estimated richness than memory ones.

With 0 bases clipped from V and 4 bases from J, the junction kept 3 bases outside the gene matches. The CDR3 consists of 14 residues. CDR1 and CDR2 from the germline V gene are SGHRS and YFSETQ. Running of the assay took place at deep level. TCRdb keeps only in-frame clones here, not all; method: immunoSEQ multiplex PCR. The table has about 1 million clones, around 78% seen once; the top ten hold approximately 0.5%. Material: memory CD4+ T cells from PBMCs. Indicated subset: CD45RA-negative fraction. The V call is TRBV5-1, the J call TRBJ1-1, with 7 bases lining up with TRBD1. The TCR originated in a young man in good health. Some clones in this sample may be carry-over from other donors' samples. In nucleotides, the CDR3 is TGCGCCAGCAGCTTGGGACAGGGCAGCACTGAAGCTTTCTTT. It encodes CASSLGQGSTEAFF.